The rows below give T cell receptor beta chains drawn from one sample of a study of beta chain features in type 1 diabetes. Libraries were prepared by immunoSEQ multiplex PCR; TCRdb keeps only in-frame clonotypes and omits some of them. This sample carries 300,000 to 400,000 clones, roughly 12% of them seen once, and the ten largest clones take less than 0.02%. The sequenced sample consisted of naive CD4+ T cells from blood. Receptor source: a man between 18 and 35 years old in good health. Each CDR3 is given with its conserved first and last residue. The order of the fields is CDR3 DNA, CDR3 protein, D gene, J gene, clone size, V gene. A D gene is named only where the DNA matches it firmly. Clone size appears in some rows only: once, few, many, or a class for an expanded clone.

CDR3nt: TGTGCCAGTAGTTTGGGGACAGGGATCTACGAGCAGTACTTC
CDR3aa: CASSLGTGIYEQYF
d_gene: TRBD1
j_gene: TRBJ2-7
abundance: .
v_gene: TRBV19

CDR3nt: TGTGCCAGCAGACTCAGGGGCCTCGATGAGCAGTTCTTC
CDR3aa: CASRLRGLDEQFF
d_gene: .
j_gene: TRBJ2-1
abundance: few
v_gene: TRBV6-6

CDR3nt: TGTGCCAGCAGCTTGGGGAGATCGGGGGCCTACGAGCAGTACTTC
CDR3aa: CASSLGRSGAYEQYF
d_gene: .
j_gene: TRBJ2-7
abundance: .
v_gene: TRBV11-2

CDR3nt: TGTGCCAGCTCTCCTACAGGCGACTCTGGAAACACCATATATTTT
CDR3aa: CASSPTGDSGNTIYF
d_gene: .
j_gene: TRBJ1-3
abundance: few
v_gene: TRBV18

CDR3nt: TGTGCCTGGAGTGCCCGGGACAGGGCTTTCTTT
CDR3aa: CAWSARDRAFF
d_gene: TRBD1
j_gene: TRBJ1-1
abundance: few
v_gene: TRBV30

CDR3nt: TGTGCCAGCAGTGATCAGAACAGGGATGGCTACACCTTC
CDR3aa: CASSDQNRDGYTF
d_gene: .
j_gene: TRBJ1-2
abundance: .
v_gene: TRBV25-1

CDR3nt: TGTGCCAGCAGTGAGGACAGGTTTAATGAAAAACTGTTTTTT
CDR3aa: CASSEDRFNEKLFF
d_gene: TRBD1
j_gene: TRBJ1-4
abundance: .
v_gene: TRBV25-1

CDR3nt: TGTGCCAGCAGCTTACTTCCGGGACTAGCGGGCTACGAGCAGTACTTC
CDR3aa: CASSLLPGLAGYEQYF
d_gene: TRBD2
j_gene: TRBJ2-7
abundance: .
v_gene: TRBV27

CDR3nt: TGCGCCAGCAGCTCGGAACCAGAGGGGCCCCAGCATTTT
CDR3aa: CASSSEPEGPQHF
d_gene: .
j_gene: TRBJ1-5
abundance: .
v_gene: TRBV5-1

CDR3nt: TGTGCCAGTACGAAGGGACAGGGGACCGGCTACACCTTC
CDR3aa: CASTKGQGTGYTF
d_gene: TRBD1
j_gene: TRBJ1-2
abundance: few
v_gene: TRBV18

CDR3nt: TGCGCCAGCAGTCACGTGGGACAGGGGCCTCTGTTGGGAAACACCATATATTTT
CDR3aa: CASSHVGQGPLLGNTIYF
d_gene: TRBD1
j_gene: TRBJ1-3
abundance: .
v_gene: TRBV23-1

CDR3nt: TGTGCCAGCAGCTTTGACAGGGGACAAGAGACCCAGTACTTC
CDR3aa: CASSFDRGQETQYF
d_gene: TRBD1
j_gene: TRBJ2-5
abundance: .
v_gene: TRBV7-2

CDR3nt: TGTGCCGCAACAGGGGGCAATCAGCCCCAGCATTTT
CDR3aa: CAATGGNQPQHF
d_gene: TRBD1
j_gene: TRBJ1-5
abundance: few
v_gene: TRBV19

CDR3nt: TGTGCCAGCTCACCACCATCCCGGGGAGCGTACCAAGAGGTCGCTTTCTTT
CDR3aa: CASSPPSRGAYQEVAFF
d_gene: .
j_gene: TRBJ1-1
abundance: .
v_gene: TRBV18

CDR3nt: TGTGCCAGCAGCTTACAGGTCCCCGAGACCCAGTACTTC
CDR3aa: CASSLQVPETQYF
d_gene: .
j_gene: TRBJ2-5
abundance: .
v_gene: TRBV7-6

CDR3nt: TGTGCCAGCAGTTTATTTCTTGGGACATCCACTGAAGCTTTCTTT
CDR3aa: CASSLFLGTSTEAFF
d_gene: .
j_gene: TRBJ1-1
abundance: .
v_gene: TRBV28

CDR3nt: TGTGCCAGCAGCTCCCCCCCAGTCCTCGACGAGCAGTACTTC
CDR3aa: CASSSPPVLDEQYF
d_gene: .
j_gene: TRBJ2-7
abundance: few
v_gene: TRBV11-2

CDR3nt: TGTGCCACCAGCAGAGATTCAGTGACCAGGGTTTATGGCTACACCTTC
CDR3aa: CATSRDSVTRVYGYTF
d_gene: .
j_gene: TRBJ1-2
abundance: .
v_gene: TRBV15

CDR3nt: TGTGCCTGGAGTGTAGGGGGTAAGATCTTC
CDR3aa: CAWSVGGKIF
d_gene: .
j_gene: TRBJ2-1
abundance: few
v_gene: TRBV30

CDR3nt: TGTGCCAGCAGCCACAGGGGCCCTGGGCTGTTTTTT
CDR3aa: CASSHRGPGLFF
d_gene: TRBD1
j_gene: TRBJ2-2
abundance: few
v_gene: TRBV6-1

CDR3nt: TGTGCCAGTAGTTCATACAATGAGCAGTTCTTC
CDR3aa: CASSSYNEQFF
d_gene: .
j_gene: TRBJ2-1
abundance: .
v_gene: TRBV19

CDR3nt: TGTGCCAGTAGTATCTGGGGAGGATCGGGCAATCAGCCCCAGCATTTT
CDR3aa: CASSIWGGSGNQPQHF
d_gene: .
j_gene: TRBJ1-5
abundance: few
v_gene: TRBV19

CDR3nt: TGTGCCACCAGCAGAGCCGGACAGCCGGGCCACGAGCAGTACTTC
CDR3aa: CATSRAGQPGHEQYF
d_gene: .
j_gene: TRBJ2-7
abundance: few
v_gene: TRBV15

CDR3nt: TGTGCCAGCAGTGGCTCGAGCCCCTACGAGCAGTACTTC
CDR3aa: CASSGSSPYEQYF
d_gene: .
j_gene: TRBJ2-7
abundance: .
v_gene: TRBV25-1

CDR3nt: TGTGCCAGACGTAAGGGGGGGATTACTCGTGGCTACACCTTC
CDR3aa: CARRKGGITRGYTF
d_gene: .
j_gene: TRBJ1-2
abundance: .
v_gene: TRBV30

CDR3nt: TGCGCCAGCAGCCAAGAACTAGCGGTAACAGATACGCAGTATTTT
CDR3aa: CASSQELAVTDTQYF
d_gene: TRBD2
j_gene: TRBJ2-3
abundance: few
v_gene: TRBV5-4

CDR3nt: TGTGCCAGCAGAGGTCAGGGGACCGGGGAGCTGTTTTTT
CDR3aa: CASRGQGTGELFF
d_gene: .
j_gene: TRBJ2-2
abundance: few
v_gene: TRBV9

CDR3nt: TGTGCCAGTAGTTTCCCGACTTACTCCAGGGCGTCGGGCTACACCTTC
CDR3aa: CASSFPTYSRASGYTF
d_gene: .
j_gene: TRBJ1-2
abundance: .
v_gene: TRBV19

CDR3nt: TGCGCCAGCAGCCAAGAGAGCGACTCCTACAATGAGCAGTTCTTC
CDR3aa: CASSQESDSYNEQFF
d_gene: .
j_gene: TRBJ2-1
abundance: .
v_gene: TRBV4-3

CDR3nt: TGTGCCAGCACCGGACGGGGGGCCTACCAAGAGACCCAGTACTTC
CDR3aa: CASTGRGAYQETQYF
d_gene: .
j_gene: TRBJ2-5
abundance: .
v_gene: TRBV6-1